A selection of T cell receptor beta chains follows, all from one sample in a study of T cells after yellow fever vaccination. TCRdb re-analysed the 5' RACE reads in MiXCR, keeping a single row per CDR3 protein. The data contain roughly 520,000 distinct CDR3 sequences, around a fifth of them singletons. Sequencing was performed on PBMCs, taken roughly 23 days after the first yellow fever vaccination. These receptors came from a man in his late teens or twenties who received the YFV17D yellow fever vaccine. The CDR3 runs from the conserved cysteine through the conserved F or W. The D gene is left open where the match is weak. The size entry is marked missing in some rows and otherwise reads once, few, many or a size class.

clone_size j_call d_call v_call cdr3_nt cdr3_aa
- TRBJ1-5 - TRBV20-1 TGCAGTGCTAGAGACCGAATTCAGGGAAACAATCAGCCCCAGCATTTT CSARDRIQGNNQPQHF
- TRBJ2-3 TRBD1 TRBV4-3 TGCGCCAGCAGCCAAGGGGACAGACTTAGCACAGATACGCAGTATTTT CASSQGDRLSTDTQYF
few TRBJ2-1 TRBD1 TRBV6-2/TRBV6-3 TGTGCCAGCAGTTATACCCGAGGGACAGGGGTAGTGGGTTATCGGTACAATGAGCAGTTCTTC CASSYTRGTGVVGYRYNEQFF
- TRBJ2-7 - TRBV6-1 TGTGCCAGCACCGAGGGACCCGGGACGCAGTACGAGCAGTACTTC CASTEGPGTQYEQYF
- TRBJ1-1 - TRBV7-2 TGTGCCAGCAGCTACCTCGGGGGCGCGAACACTGAAGCTTTCTTT CASSYLGGANTEAFF
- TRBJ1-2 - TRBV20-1 TGCAGTGCTACCTTTGGCCAGGGGTCGGGCTACACCTTC CSATFGQGSGYTF
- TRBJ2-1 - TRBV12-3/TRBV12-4 TGTGCCAGCAGTTTAGGGGTGCGGACAGACAACCCCATCGGCCATTACAATGAGCAGTTCTTC CASSLGVRTDNPIGHYNEQFF
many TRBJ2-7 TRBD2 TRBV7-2 TGTGCCAGCAGCTCCTTAGCGGGGGGCTGGGACTACGAGCAGTACTTC CASSSLAGGWDYEQYF
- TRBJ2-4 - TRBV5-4 TGTGCCAGCAGCTTGAAGGTTGGCCCGAACATTCAGTACTTC CASSLKVGPNIQYF
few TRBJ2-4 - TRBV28 TGTGCCAGCATCGAGGGGACGGGGAACATTCAGTACTTC CASIEGTGNIQYF
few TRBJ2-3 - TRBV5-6 TGTGCCAGCAGCTTCACTGGACGGTCAGATACGCAGTATTTT CASSFTGRSDTQYF
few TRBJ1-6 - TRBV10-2 TGCGCCAGCAGTGTGGGACTGGAAGTTTCACCCCTCCACTTT CASSVGLEVSPLHF
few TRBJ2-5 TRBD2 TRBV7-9 TGTGCCAGCAGCTTTTTCGATAGCGGGGAAGAGACCCAGTACTTC CASSFFDSGEETQYF
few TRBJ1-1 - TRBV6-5 TGTGCCAGCAGTTACTCCGCGGTTCAGGACACTGAAGCTTTCTTT CASSYSAVQDTEAFF
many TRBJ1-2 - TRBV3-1 TGTGCCAGCAGTCGGACAGATCCGAATAACTATGGCTACACCTTC CASSRTDPNNYGYTF
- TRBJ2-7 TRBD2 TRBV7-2 TGTGCCAGCAGCTTAGTATCCGTTACGACTAGCGTCGAGCAGTACTTC CASSLVSVTTSVEQYF
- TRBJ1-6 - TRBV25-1 TGTGCCAGCAGGTTCTCACCCCTCCACTTT CASRFSPLHF
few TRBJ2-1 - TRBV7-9 TGTGCCAGCAGCGTGGGGGGTGAGCAGTTCTTC CASSVGGEQFF
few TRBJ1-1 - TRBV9 TGTGCCAGCAGCGTAGAAAGAAACACTGAAGCTTTCTTT CASSVERNTEAFF
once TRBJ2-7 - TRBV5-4 TGTGCCAGCAGCCAGAAGAGGGATTCTTACGAGCAGTACTTC CASSQKRDSYEQYF
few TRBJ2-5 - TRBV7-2 TGTGCCAGCAGCTTAACGGGAAAAGGGGAGACCCAGTACTTC CASSLTGKGETQYF
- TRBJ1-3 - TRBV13 TGTGCCAGCAGCTATGGCGAGGGAAACACCATATATTTT CASSYGEGNTIYF
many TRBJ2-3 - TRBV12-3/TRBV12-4 TGTGCCAGCAGTCGCTTGGGGGATACGCAGTATTTT CASSRLGDTQYF
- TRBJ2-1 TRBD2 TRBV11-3 TGTGCCAGCAGCTTAGTGTCTGCTAGCGGGGGGGACAATGAGCAGTTCTTC CASSLVSASGGDNEQFF
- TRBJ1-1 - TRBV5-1 TGCGCCAGCAGCTACGGATCCAACACTGAAGCTTTCTTT CASSYGSNTEAFF
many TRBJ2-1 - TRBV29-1 TGCAGCGTTGAAGATCGGGCTAGTCTCCCCGAGCAGTTCTTC CSVEDRASLPEQFF
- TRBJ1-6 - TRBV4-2 TGTGCCAGCAGCCAACCCAGGGCACCTTATTCACCCCTCCACTTT CASSQPRAPYSPLHF
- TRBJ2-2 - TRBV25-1 TGTGCCAGCAGTGATTTGACAGTGAACACCGGGGAGCTGTTTTTT CASSDLTVNTGELFF
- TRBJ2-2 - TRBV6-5 TGTGCCAGCAGTTACATACCGGGCAGCACCGGGGAGCTGTTTTTT CASSYIPGSTGELFF
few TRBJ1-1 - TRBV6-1 TGTGCCAGCTCCTTGGGGCTTAGAGGGAACACTGAAGCTTTCTTT CASSLGLRGNTEAFF
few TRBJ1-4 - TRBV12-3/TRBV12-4 TGTGCCAGCAGTCTAAGGGGAAGGGGGAATGAAAAACTGTTTTTT CASSLRGRGNEKLFF
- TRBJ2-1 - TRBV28 TGTGCCAGCAGCGCAGACCGGGGGGCCCTATACAATGAGCAGTTCTTC CASSADRGALYNEQFF
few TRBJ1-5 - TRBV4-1 TGCGCCAGCAGCCAAGATTTCCAGCAGCCCCAGCATTTT CASSQDFQQPQHF
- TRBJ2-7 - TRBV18 TGTGCCAGCGGAGGAATTAGTCAGGGGAGCCTCTACGAGCAGTACTTC CASGGISQGSLYEQYF
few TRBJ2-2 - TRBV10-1 TGCGCCAGCAGTCGGGGGAAGGGGATCCGGAGCACCGGGGAGCTGTTTTTT CASSRGKGIRSTGELFF
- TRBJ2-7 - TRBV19 TGTGCCAGTAGTATGATGGGGTCCGACGAGCAGTACTTC CASSMMGSDEQYF
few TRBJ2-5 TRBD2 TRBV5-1 TGCGCCAGCAGCTCGGGGGGGGTAGCAGCCCAAGAGACCCAGTACTTC CASSSGGVAAQETQYF